The rows below give T cell receptor beta chains drawn from one sample of a study of cytomegalovirus exposure and HLA in healthy donors. The protocol was immunoSEQ multiplex PCR, while the TCRdb copy is restricted to in-frame clones and leaves out a portion. The sample holds about 140,000 clones; 70% to 80% are singletons and the top ten take about 6.8%. Sequenced material: PBMCs. The receptors originated from a man aged 35-49 years in good health and CMV-seropositive. The CDR3 runs from the conserved cysteine through the conserved F or W. The order of the fields is J gene, clone size, D gene, V gene, CDR3 DNA, CDR3 protein. The D gene is left open where the match is weak. Only some rows state a clone size, as once, few, many or a class for expanded clones.

TRBJ1-5 once . TRBV7-9 TGTGCCAGCAGCTTATCCGTTAGCAATCAGCCCCAGCATTTT CASSLSVSNQPQHF
TRBJ2-7 few . TRBV10-1 TGCGCCAGCAGTCCGACAGTCCTCTACGAGCAGTACTTC CASSPTVLYEQYF
TRBJ2-3 . . TRBV7-7 TGTGCCAGCAGCTTAGTCGGGATGCCAGATACGCAGTATTTT CASSLVGMPDTQYF
TRBJ2-7 . TRBD2 TRBV7-2 TGTGCCAGCAGCCGGACTAGTTCCTACGAGCAGTACTTC CASSRTSSYEQYF
TRBJ1-2 . . TRBV20-1 TGCAGTGCTAAATGGTACGGGGAGTCCACCTTC CSAKWYGESTF
TRBJ1-6 once TRBD1 TRBV6-5 TGTGCCAGCAGTCGGGACAGGGCTAATTCACCCCTCCACTTT CASSRDRANSPLHF
TRBJ1-2 . . TRBV14 TGTGCCAGCAGCCAAGTTCCCGCGAACTATGGCTACACCTTC CASSQVPANYGYTF
TRBJ2-1 few TRBD2 TRBV6-5 TGTGCCAGCAGTCTCCCTAGCGGGAAATATAAGCAGTTCTTC CASSLPSGKYKQFF
TRBJ1-2 . . TRBV6-5 TGTGCCAGCAGTTACATAGATCGGGATGGCTACACCTTC CASSYIDRDGYTF
TRBJ2-7 once TRBD1 TRBV7-9 TGTTCCAGCAGCTTTTCTACAGGGGGTCCCTACGAGCAGTACTTC CSSSFSTGGPYEQYF
TRBJ1-5 . TRBD1 TRBV28 TGTGCCAGCAGGAGGACAGGGGCCGGTCAGCCCCAGCATTTT CASRRTGAGQPQHF
TRBJ2-7 . . TRBV6-5 TGTGCCAGCAGTAGTACAGGGTTGTACGAGCAGTACTTC CASSSTGLYEQYF
TRBJ2-5 . . TRBV15 TGTGCCACCAGCAGAGAGGTCCAGGCGAAGACCCAGTACTTC CATSREVQAKTQYF